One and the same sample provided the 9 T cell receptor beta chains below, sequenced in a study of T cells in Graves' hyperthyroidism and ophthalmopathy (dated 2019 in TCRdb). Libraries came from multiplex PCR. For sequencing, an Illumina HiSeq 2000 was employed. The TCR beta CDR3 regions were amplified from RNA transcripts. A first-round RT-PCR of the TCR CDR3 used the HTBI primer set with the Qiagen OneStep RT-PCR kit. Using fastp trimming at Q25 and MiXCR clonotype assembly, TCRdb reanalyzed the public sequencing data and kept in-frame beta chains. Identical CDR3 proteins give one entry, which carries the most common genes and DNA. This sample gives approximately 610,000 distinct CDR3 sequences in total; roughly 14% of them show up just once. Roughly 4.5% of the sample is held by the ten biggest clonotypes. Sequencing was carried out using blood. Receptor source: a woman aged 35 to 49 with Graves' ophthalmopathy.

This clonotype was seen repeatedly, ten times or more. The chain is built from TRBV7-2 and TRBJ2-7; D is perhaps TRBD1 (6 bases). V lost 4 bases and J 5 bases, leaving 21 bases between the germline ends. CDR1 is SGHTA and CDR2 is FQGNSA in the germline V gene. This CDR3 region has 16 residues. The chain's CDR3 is CASSSRGRVSPNEQYF. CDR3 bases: TGTGCCAGCAGCTCAAGGGGGAGAGTCAGCCCTAACGAGCAGTACTTC.

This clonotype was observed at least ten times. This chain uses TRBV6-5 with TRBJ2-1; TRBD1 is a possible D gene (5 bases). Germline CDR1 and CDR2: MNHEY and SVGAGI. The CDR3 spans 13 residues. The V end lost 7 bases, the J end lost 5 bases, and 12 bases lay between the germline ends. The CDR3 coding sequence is TGTGCCAGCACCGGAGACAGCCACAATGAGCAGTTCTTC. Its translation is CASTGDSHNEQFF.

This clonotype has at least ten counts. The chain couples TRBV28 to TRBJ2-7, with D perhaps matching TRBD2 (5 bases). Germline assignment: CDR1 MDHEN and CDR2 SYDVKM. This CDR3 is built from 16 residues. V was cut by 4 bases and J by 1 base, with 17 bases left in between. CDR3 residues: CASSSIAISRSYEQYF. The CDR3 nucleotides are TGTGCCAGCAGTTCCATAGCGATTAGCCGATCCTACGAGCAGTACTTC.

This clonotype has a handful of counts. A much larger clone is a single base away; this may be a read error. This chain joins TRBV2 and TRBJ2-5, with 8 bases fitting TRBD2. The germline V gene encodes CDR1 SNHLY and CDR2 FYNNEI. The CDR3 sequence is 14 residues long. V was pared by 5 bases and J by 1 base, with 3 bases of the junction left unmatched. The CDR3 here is CASSYTSGQETQYF. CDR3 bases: TGTGCCAGCAGTTACACTAGCGGCCAAGAGACCCAGTACTTC.

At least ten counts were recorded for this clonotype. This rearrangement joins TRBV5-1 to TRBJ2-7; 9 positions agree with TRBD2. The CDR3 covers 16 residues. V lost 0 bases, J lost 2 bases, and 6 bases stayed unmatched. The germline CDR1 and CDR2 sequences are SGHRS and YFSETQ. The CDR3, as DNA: TGCGCCAGCAGCTTGGAGCGGGAGGCATTTACCTACGAGCAGTACTTC. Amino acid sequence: CASSLEREAFTYEQYF. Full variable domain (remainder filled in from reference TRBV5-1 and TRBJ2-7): KAGVTQTPRYLIKTRGQQVTLSCSPISGHRSVSWYQQTPGQGLQFLFEYFSETQRNKGNFPGRFSGRQFSNSRSEMNVSTLELGDSALYLCASSLEREAFTYEQYFGPGTRLTVT.

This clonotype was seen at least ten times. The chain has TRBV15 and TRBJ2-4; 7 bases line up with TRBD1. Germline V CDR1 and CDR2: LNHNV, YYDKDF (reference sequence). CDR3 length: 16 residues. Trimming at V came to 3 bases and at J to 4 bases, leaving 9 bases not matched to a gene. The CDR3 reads CATSRGSGTVKNIQYF. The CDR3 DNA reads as TGTGCCACCAGCAGGGGATCCGGGACAGTAAAAAACATTCAGTACTTC.

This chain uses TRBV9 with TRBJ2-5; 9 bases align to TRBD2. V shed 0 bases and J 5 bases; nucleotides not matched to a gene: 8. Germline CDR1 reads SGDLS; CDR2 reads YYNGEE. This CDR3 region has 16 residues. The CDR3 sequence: CASSVGREGPRETQYF. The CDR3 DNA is TGTGCCAGCAGCGTAGGGCGGGAGGGCCCTAGGGAGACCCAGTACTTC.

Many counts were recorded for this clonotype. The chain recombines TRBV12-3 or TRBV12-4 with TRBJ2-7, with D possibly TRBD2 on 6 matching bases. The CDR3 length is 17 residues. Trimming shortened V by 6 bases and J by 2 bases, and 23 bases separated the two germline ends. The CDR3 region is CASSPSLLGGLPYEQYF. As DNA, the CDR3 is TGTGCCAGCAGCCCAAGCCTTCTAGGAGGGCTTCCCTACGAGCAGTACTTC.

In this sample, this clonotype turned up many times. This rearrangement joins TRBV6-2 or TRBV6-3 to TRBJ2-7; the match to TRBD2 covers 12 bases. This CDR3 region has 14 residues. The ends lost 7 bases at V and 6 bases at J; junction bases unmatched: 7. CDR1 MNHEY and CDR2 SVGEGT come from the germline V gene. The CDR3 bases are TGTGCCAGCACCAAGACTAGCGGGAGTGGCGAGCAGTACTTC. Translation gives CASTKTSGSGEQYF.